This TCR beta chain is drawn from a study of Ad26.COV2.S vaccination and SARS-CoV-2 variants. Concerning this clone itself: The antigen remains unidentified.

The treatment: some 20 received Ad26.COV2.S at low or high dose, single or two shots; roughly 5 received placebo; per-sample allocation not given. Collection of samples fell on day 63 after the first vaccine or placebo injection. This Boston cohort included adults aged 18-55 years. Trimming removed 3 bases from V and 4 bases from J, with 19 bases in between. This CDR3 has 16 residues. CDR1 is DFQATT, CDR2 SNEGSKA, per germline (reference sequence). Using immunoSEQ multiplex PCR, the repertoire was profiled, and TCRdb retains in-frame clones only, with some absent. The table has around 300,000 clones, 90% seen once. Whole-study findings and limits: Measures of TCR breadth and depth may have fallen short of total T cell responses.

Sequenced material: peripheral blood, taken in a trial of Ad26.COV2.S vaccine versus placebo. The receptor's source is a person between 18 and 60 years old who received the Ad26.COV2.S COVID-19 vaccine or a placebo. V usage is TRBV20-1 and J usage is TRBJ2-1; D is unresolved. CDR3 sequence: CSASFIRPTFYNEQFF. The CDR3 bases are TGCAGTGCTAGTTTTATACGACCCACATTTTACAATGAGCAGTTCTTC.